Listed here are 2 T cell receptor beta chains from one sample, sequenced in a study of blood T cells in healthy people across ages. Together with a sample-barcoded 5' primer, a J-beta primer mix was included in a second PCR lasting about 7 to 12 cycles. TCRdb independently ran MiXCR on the 5' RACE reads; one entry per CDR3 protein. This table holds 1.5 million to 2 million distinct CDR3 sequences, almost 35% found once. Sequences were obtained from blood. The source of these receptors is a woman in her twenties or thirties in good health.

A few counts support this clonotype. The J gene is TRBJ1-2, the V gene TRBV29-1, with D hard to call. Germline V CDR1 and CDR2: SQVTM, ANQGSEA. Trimming cost V 4 bases and J 1 base, with 16 bases left between them. CDR3 size: 15 residues. CDR3 sequence: CSVAGGSGDNYGYTF. The DNA of the CDR3 is TGCAGCGTTGCTGGAGGGTCCGGGGATAACTATGGCTACACCTTC.

The CDR3, as DNA: TGCGCCAGCAGCCGACGGGACAGCGTGAACACCGGGGAGCTGTTTTTT. It yields the protein CASSRRDSVNTGELFF. This chain links TRBV5-1 with TRBJ2-2; 7 nucleotides agree with TRBD1. Trimming took 4 bases from V and 1 from J; bases not matched to a gene: 7. Germline V gene data show CDR1 as SGHRS and CDR2 as YFSETQ. The CDR3 covers 16 residues.